The source of this T cell receptor beta chain is a study of PD-1 blockade in classical Hodgkin lymphoma. For the study at large: The nivolumab dose that patients received was 3 mg/kg, given intravenously every 2 weeks.

As to this clone: Its antigen is unknown.

Study observations and caveats: Reported baseline diversity: healthy donors highest, relapsed/refractory patients lowest. Newly diagnosed patients had diversity similar to the baseline diversity of complete responders. Diversity in CD4+ TCRs, unlike that measured in CD8+ TCRs, had risen significantly by C4D1.

From germline, CDR1 is MDHEN and CDR2 SYDVKM. Trimming stripped 2 bases from V and 0 bases from J, with 11 bases between. This CDR3 is built from 15 residues. The time point is: cycle 4 day 1 (C4D1), after 5 to 7 weeks of nivolumab. Every one of the patients relapsed after autologous stem cell transplantation (brentuximab vedotin exposure was variable). Generated by immunoSEQ multiplex PCR, the TCRdb table keeps only in-frame clones and is missing some. The sample has roughly 52,000 clones; around 86% are singletons. V is TRBV28 and J is TRBJ2-7; D is unresolved. The input for sequencing was peripheral blood mononuclear cells (PBMCs), taken before the fourth cycle of nivolumab. The origin of this receptor is a human donor with classical Hodgkin lymphoma. CDR3 coding DNA: TGTGCCAGCAGTTTAGTTTGGCGCACCTCCTACGAGCAGTACTTC. It yields the protein CASSLVWRTSYEQYF.